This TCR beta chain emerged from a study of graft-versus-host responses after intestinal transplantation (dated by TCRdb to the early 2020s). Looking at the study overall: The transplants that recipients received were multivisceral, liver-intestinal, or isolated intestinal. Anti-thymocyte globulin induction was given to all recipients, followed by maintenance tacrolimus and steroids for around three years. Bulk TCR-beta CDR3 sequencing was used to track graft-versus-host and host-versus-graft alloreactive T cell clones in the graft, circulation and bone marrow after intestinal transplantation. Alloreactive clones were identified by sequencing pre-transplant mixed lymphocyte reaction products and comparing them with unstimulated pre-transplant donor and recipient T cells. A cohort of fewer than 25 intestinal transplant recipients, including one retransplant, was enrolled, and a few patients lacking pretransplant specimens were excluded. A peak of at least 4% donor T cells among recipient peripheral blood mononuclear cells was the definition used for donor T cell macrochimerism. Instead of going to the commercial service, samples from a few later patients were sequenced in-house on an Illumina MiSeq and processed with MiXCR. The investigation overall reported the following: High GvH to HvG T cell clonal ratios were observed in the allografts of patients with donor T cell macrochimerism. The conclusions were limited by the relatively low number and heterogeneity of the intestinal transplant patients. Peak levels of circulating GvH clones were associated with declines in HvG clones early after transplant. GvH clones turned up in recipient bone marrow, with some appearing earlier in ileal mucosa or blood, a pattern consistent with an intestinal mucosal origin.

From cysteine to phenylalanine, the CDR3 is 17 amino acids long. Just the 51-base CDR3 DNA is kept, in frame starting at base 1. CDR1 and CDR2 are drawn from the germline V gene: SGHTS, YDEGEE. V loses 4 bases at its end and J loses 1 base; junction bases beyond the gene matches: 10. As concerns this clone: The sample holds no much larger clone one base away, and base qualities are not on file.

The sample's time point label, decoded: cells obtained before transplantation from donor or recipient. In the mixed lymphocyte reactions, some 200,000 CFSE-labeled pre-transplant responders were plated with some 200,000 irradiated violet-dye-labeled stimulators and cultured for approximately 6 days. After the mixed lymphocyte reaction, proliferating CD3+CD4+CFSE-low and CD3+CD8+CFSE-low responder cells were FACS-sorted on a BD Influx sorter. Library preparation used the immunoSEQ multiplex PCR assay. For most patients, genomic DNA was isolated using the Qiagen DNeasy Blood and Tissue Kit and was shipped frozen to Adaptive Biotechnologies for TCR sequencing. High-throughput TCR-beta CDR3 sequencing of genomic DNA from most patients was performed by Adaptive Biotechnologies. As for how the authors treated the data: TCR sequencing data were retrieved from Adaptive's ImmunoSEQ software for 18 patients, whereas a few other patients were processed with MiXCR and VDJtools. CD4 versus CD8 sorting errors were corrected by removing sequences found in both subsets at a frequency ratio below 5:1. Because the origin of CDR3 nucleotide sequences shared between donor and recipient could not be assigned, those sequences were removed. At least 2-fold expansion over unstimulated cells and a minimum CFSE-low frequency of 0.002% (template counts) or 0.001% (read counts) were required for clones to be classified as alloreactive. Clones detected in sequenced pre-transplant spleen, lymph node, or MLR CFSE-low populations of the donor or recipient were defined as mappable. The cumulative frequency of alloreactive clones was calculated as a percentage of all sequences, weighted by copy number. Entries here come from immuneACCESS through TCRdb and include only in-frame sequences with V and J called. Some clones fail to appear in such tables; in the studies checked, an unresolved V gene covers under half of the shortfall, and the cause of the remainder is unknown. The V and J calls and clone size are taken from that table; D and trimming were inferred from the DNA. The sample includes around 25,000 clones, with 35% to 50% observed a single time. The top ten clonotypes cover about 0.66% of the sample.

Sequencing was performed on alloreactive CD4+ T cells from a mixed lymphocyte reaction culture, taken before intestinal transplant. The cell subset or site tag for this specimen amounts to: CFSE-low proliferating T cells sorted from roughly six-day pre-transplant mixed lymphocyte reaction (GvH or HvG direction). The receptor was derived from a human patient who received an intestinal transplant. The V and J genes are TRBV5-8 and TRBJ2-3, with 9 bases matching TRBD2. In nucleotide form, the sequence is TGTGCCAGCAGCAAAAGCGGGGGGCCCTTAGGCACAGATACGCAGTATTTT. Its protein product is CASSKSGGPLGTDTQYF.